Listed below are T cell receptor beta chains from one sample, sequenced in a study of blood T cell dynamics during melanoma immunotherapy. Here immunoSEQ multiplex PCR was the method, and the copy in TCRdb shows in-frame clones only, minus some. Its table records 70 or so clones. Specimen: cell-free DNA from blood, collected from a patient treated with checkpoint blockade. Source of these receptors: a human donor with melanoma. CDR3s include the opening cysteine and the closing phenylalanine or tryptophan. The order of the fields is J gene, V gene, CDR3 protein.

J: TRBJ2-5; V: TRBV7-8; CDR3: CASSLGRGLLYQETQYF
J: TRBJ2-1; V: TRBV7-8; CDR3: CASSPPGSSYNEQFF
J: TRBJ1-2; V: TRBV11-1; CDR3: CASSSPAGLPYGYTF
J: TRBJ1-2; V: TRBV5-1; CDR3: CASSWGGQGEGYTF
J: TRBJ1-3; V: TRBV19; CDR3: CASSIQSGNTIYF
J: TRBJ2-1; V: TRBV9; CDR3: CASSVAGQSHEQFF
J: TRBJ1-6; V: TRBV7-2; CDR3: CASSLGTGDTLHF
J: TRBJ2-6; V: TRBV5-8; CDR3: CASWVRHPQSRANVLTF
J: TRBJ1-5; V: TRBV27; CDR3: CASSLLGDRGNQPQHF
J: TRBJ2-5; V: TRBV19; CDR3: CASSSWTSGSMETQYF
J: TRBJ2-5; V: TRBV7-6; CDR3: CASSAGIQETQYF
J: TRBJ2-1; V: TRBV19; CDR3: CASNDGQGYNEQFF
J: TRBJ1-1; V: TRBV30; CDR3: CAWSRGENTEAFF
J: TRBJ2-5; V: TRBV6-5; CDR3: CASTSTAGVEETQYF
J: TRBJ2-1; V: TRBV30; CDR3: CAWINSEAGNFDEQFF
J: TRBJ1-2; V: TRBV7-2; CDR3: CASSLFGEGLSSGYTF
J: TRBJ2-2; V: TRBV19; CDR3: CASRPDSNTGELFF
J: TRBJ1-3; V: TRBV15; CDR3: CATSREVLRAPGNTIYF
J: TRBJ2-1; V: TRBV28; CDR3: CASSYPVTGLAGVSSYNEQFF
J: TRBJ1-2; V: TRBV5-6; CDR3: CASSDFNRESNYGYTF
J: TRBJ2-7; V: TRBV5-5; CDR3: CASSYWTGVYEQYF
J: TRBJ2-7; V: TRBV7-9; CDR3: CASSLGDRLSYEQYF
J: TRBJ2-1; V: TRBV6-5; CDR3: CASSSGTGVNNEQFF
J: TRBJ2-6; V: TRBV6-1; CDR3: CASSGYASAQSRANVLTF
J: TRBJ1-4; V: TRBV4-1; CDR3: CASSQVRSSEKLFF
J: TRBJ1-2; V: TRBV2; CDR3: CASSEDRGGYGYTF
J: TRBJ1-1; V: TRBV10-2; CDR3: CASSILNTEAFF
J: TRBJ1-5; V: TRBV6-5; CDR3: CASSYSDQPQHF
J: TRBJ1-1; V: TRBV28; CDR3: CASSAGQVNTEAFF
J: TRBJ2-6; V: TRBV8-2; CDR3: CGMPLITQSRANVLTF
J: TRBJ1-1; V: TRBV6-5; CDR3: CASRTRGNTEAFF